The 32 T cell receptor beta chains below come from one sample, sequenced in a study of CD8 T cells in ankylosing spondylitis. Their cognate antigens are unknown. Notes on the study in general: A motif in TCR beta, a set of fewer than ten highly homologous variants, appeared characteristic of ankylosing spondylitis blood.

Each CDR3 protein gets one entry after TCRdb re-called the 5' RACE reads with MiXCR. In the table there are 750,000 to 850,000 distinct CDR3 sequences, 10% to 15% of which are singletons. The sample consisted of blood, either unsorted or a sorted T cell fraction (not recorded which). Receptors were obtained from a male donor with ankylosing spondylitis.

The chain employs TRBV20-1 and TRBJ2-3, with TRBD2 as a possible D gene (6 bases). The CDR3 has 16 amino acids. V dropped 0 bases and J dropped 9 bases, with 22 bases sitting between them. CDR1 DFQATT and CDR2 SNEGSKA come from the germline V gene (reference sequence). The CDR3 coding sequence is TGCAGTGCTAGAGATCTCGAGCGTGGGACTTCAGGGACGCAGTATTTT. Translating gives CSARDLERGTSGTQYF.

There are a few counts of this clonotype. This sequence joins TRBV27 and TRBJ2-1, with 9 bases lining up with TRBD1. From germline, CDR1 is MNHEY and CDR2 SMNVEV (reference sequence). This CDR3 has 15 residues. With V trimmed by 5 bases and J by 6 bases, 8 bases remained unmatched. The CDR3 sequence is CASSPPGQGFNEQFF. CDR3 DNA sequence: TGTGCCAGCAGTCCCCCGGGACAGGGTTTCAATGAGCAGTTCTTC.

The sample holds a few counts of this clonotype. The chain is built from TRBV20-1 and TRBJ1-6, with unresolved D. With 3 bases removed from V and 10 bases from J, the gap between germline ends came to 16 bases. CDR3 length: 14 residues. Germline CDR1 is DFQATT and CDR2 is SNEGSKA (reference sequence). CDR3 residues: CSARLGVAGSPLHF. Here the CDR3 DNA reads TGCAGTGCTAGGCTCGGGGTAGCGGGATCACCCCTCCACTTT.

This rearrangement joins TRBV20-1 to TRBJ2-7; D possibly corresponds to TRBD2 (6 bases). V lost 0 bases and J lost 2, with 17 bases in between. The germline V gene encodes CDR1 DFQATT and CDR2 SNEGSKA (reference sequence). The CDR3 spans 16 residues. CDR3 DNA: TGCAGTGCTAGAGACTACGGGAGTGGGTTTCCCTACGAGCAGTACTTC. This encodes CSARDYGSGFPYEQYF.

The chain recombines TRBV20-1 with TRBJ1-2; D is uncertain. The CDR3 length is 12 residues. The V gene's germline CDR1 is DFQATT and CDR2 SNEGSKA (reference sequence). With 5 bases removed from V and 0 bases from J, the gap between germline ends came to 7 bases. CDR3 region: CSAWDTNYGYTF. Written as DNA, the CDR3 is TGCAGTGCTTGGGATACTAACTATGGCTACACCTTC.

The chain links TRBV29-1 to TRBJ2-3; D call uncertain. CDR1 and CDR2 (germline): SQVTM, ANQGSEA. CDR3 size: 14 residues. The ends were cut back, 6 bases at V and 0 bases at J, with 13 bases in the middle. CDR3 residues: CSVCGGPSTDTQYF. CDR3 coding DNA: TGCAGCGTCTGCGGTGGTCCCAGCACAGATACGCAGTATTTT.

This clonotype was counted only a few times. The rearrangement joins TRBV28 to TRBJ1-5; D unresolved. Looked up from germline, CDR1 is MDHEN and CDR2 is SYDVKM. CDR3 length: 11 amino acids. V lost 10 bases and J 0 bases, leaving 4 bases between the germline ends. The CDR3 loop is CATNSNQPQHF. For the CDR3, the DNA is TGTGCCACCAATAGCAATCAGCCCCAGCATTTT. Drawing the rest from reference TRBV28 and TRBJ1-5, the complete variable domain is DVKVTQSSRYLVKRTGEKVFLECVQDMDHENMFWYRQDPGLGLRLIYFSYDVKMKEKGDIPEGYSVSREKKERFSLILESASTNQTSMYLCATNSNQPQHFGDGTRLSIL.

This clonotype was detected a few times. The V gene is TRBV4-3, the J gene TRBJ2-7; TRBD1 is a possible D gene (6 bases). CDR3 length: 15 residues. Deletions cut 4 bases from V and 4 bases from J, with 17 bases between. Germline CDR1 LGHNA, CDR2 YSLEER. DNA for the CDR3: TGCGCCAGCAGCCGAGACAGGCTCCAAGATTACGAGCAGTACTTC. It specifies CASSRDRLQDYEQYF.

There are many counts of this clonotype. The J gene is TRBJ1-2, the V gene TRBV6-1; D unclear. CDR3 length: 12 amino acids. V shed 6 bases and J shed 7 bases, with 12 bases lying between them. In germline, CDR1 is MNHNS, CDR2 SASEGT. The DNA for the CDR3 is TGTGCCAGCAGCTTCGGGTTCCGTGGCTACACCTTC. The encoded protein is CASSFGFRGYTF.

The chain recombines TRBV20-1 with TRBJ2-1, with 8 bases lining up with TRBD2. CDR3 length: 15 residues. Looked up from germline, CDR1 is DFQATT and CDR2 is SNEGSKA (reference sequence). Germline trimming cut 5 bases from V and 7 bases from J; bases unmatched to any gene: 13. CDR3 nucleotide sequence: TGCAGTGCTTCGGGGGGGAGGCAAGTGACGAATGAGCAGTTCTTC. Its translation is CSASGGRQVTNEQFF.

In this sample, this clonotype turned up a few times. The V call is TRBV20-1, the J call TRBJ1-5; D is undetermined. CDR3 length: 13 residues. Trimming shortened V by 7 bases and J by 1 base, and 11 bases separated the two germline ends. Germline V gene data show CDR1 as DFQATT and CDR2 as SNEGSKA (reference sequence). CDR3 in amino acids: CSGKGVSNQPQHF. CDR3 in DNA: TGCAGTGGAAAGGGAGTGAGCAATCAGCCCCAGCATTTT.

This chain links TRBV5-6 with TRBJ1-2; perhaps TRBD1 as D (5 bases). Germline loops: CDR1 SGHDT, CDR2 YYEEEE. The CDR3 sequence is 15 residues long. Trimming cost V 0 bases and J 5 bases, with 14 bases left between them. This CDR3 reads CASSLGDEKEYGYTF. CDR3 DNA sequence: TGTGCCAGCAGCTTGGGGGACGAAAAAGAGTATGGCTACACCTTC.

This clonotype was recorded a few times. The genes are TRBV30 and TRBJ2-3; D might be TRBD1 (5 bases). The germline V and J ends were trimmed by 1 base and 0 bases, with 8 bases remaining between them. CDR1 is GTSNPN, CDR2 SVGIG, per germline (reference sequence). The CDR3 contains 14 residues. The CDR3 region is CAWSEGASTDTQYF. The CDR3 coding sequence is TGTGCCTGGAGTGAAGGGGCTAGCACAGATACGCAGTATTTT.

This clonotype was detected many times. The chain couples TRBV7-2 to TRBJ2-1; the D is unclear. With 5 bases removed from V and 4 bases from J, the gap between germline ends came to 6 bases. Germline assignment: CDR1 SGHTA and CDR2 FQGNSA. This CDR3 region has 12 residues. CDR3 nucleotides: TGTGCCAGCAGCCCTTTATACAATGAGCAGTTCTTC. Residues: CASSPLYNEQFF. The whole variable domain, filled in from reference TRBV7-2 and TRBJ2-1, reads GAGVSQSPSNKVTEKGKDVELRCDPISGHTALYWYRQSLGQGLEFLIYFQGNSAPDKSGLPSDRFSAERTGGSVSTLTIQRTQQEDSAVYLCASSPLYNEQFFGPGTRLTVL.

This clonotype was counted only a few times. The J gene is TRBJ2-7, the V gene TRBV20-1, with TRBD1 matching over 7 bases. After removal of 5 bases from V and 3 bases from J, the junction contained 7 bases not matched to a gene. The germline V gene encodes CDR1 DFQATT and CDR2 SNEGSKA (reference sequence). This CDR3 has 13 residues. CDR3 sequence (DNA): TGCAGTGCTTTATCCGACAGGGTCTACGAGCAGTACTTC. It is translated as CSALSDRVYEQYF.

This clonotype was picked up a small number of times. This sequence joins TRBV5-1 and TRBJ2-7; the D is unclear. Trimming removed 5 bases at V and 2 bases at J, with 17 bases between. Germline V gene sequence: CDR1 SGHRS, CDR2 YFSETQ. The CDR3 length is 15 residues. Written as DNA, the CDR3 is TGCGCCAGCAGTTTTTGGGCAGGTCCTACCTACGAGCAGTACTTC. It yields the protein CASSFWAGPTYEQYF.

The V gene is TRBV7-2, the J gene TRBJ2-7, with D possibly TRBD1 on 6 matching bases. Trimming left V 6 bases short and J 4 bases short, with 19 bases between. CDR1 is SGHTA, CDR2 FQGNSA, per germline. The CDR3 contains 15 residues. This chain's CDR3 is CASSYRALGSYEQYF. CDR3 in DNA: TGTGCCAGCAGTTACAGGGCCTTGGGTTCTTACGAGCAGTACTTC.

This rearrangement joins TRBV18 to TRBJ2-1; D gene ambiguous. The germline V gene encodes CDR1 KGHSH and CDR2 LQKENI. The CDR3 is 13 residues long. V lost 6 bases and J lost 5, with 11 bases in between. The CDR3 region has the DNA TGTGCCAGCTCGGAGAATACTGACAATGAGCAGTTCTTC. This sequence encodes CASSENTDNEQFF. Complete variable domain (other parts from reference TRBV18 and TRBJ2-1): NAGVMQNPRHLVRRRGQEARLRCSPMKGHSHVYWYRQLPEEGLKFMVYLQKENIIDESGMPKERFSAEFPKEGPSILRIQQVVRGDSAAYFCASSENTDNEQFFGPGTRLTVL.

This chain uses TRBV5-1 with TRBJ1-2, with D hard to call. The CDR3 covers 15 residues. The germline CDR1 and CDR2 sequences are SGHRS and YFSETQ. V was trimmed by 4 bases and J by 4 bases, leaving 17 bases between them. The CDR3 sequence is CASSDGQGGFYGYTF. CDR3 DNA: TGCGCCAGCAGCGATGGGCAAGGAGGGTTCTATGGCTACACCTTC.

The CDR3, as DNA: TGTGCCAGCAGTTTCGGACAGGGGGCCTATAATTCACCCCTCCACTTT. Its protein product is CASSFGQGAYNSPLHF. This chain uses TRBV27 with TRBJ1-6; 10 bases are a match to TRBD1. Losses at the gene ends were 3 bases for V and 2 bases for J; bases not matched to a gene: 1. Germline V gene sequence: CDR1 MNHEY, CDR2 SMNVEV (reference sequence). The CDR3 extends over 16 amino acids.

This clonotype was counted only a few times. CDR3: CASSLGGQFNEQFF. CDR3 nucleotides: TGCGCCAGCAGCTTGGGTGGCCAATTCAATGAGCAGTTCTTC. The chain recombines TRBV5-1 with TRBJ2-1, with D uncertain. Per germline, CDR1 SGHRS and CDR2 YFSETQ. V lost 0 bases, J lost 6 bases, and 10 bases lay in between. The length of the CDR3 is 14 residues.

This clonotype has just a few counts. The chain is built from TRBV9 and TRBJ2-7; the D gene is possibly TRBD1 (6 bases). CDR3 length equals 13 residues. V was trimmed by 4 bases and J by 0 bases, leaving 8 bases between them. CDR1 and CDR2 from the germline V gene are SGDLS and YYNGEE. In nucleotides, the CDR3 is TGTGCCAGCAGCATGACAGGCTCCTACGAGCAGTACTTC. Protein sequence: CASSMTGSYEQYF.

This clonotype was detected a few times. The J gene is TRBJ1-1, the V gene TRBV29-1, with D unclear. V was pared by 3 bases and J by 2 bases, with 10 bases between. The V gene's germline CDR1 is SQVTM and CDR2 ANQGSEA. The CDR3 spans 13 residues. DNA of the CDR3: TGCAGCGTTGAGAGGGTGCGAAACACTGAAGCTTTCTTT. Translated, it gives CSVERVRNTEAFF.

J is TRBJ2-1 and V is TRBV25-1, with TRBD2 matching over 14 bases. Germline V gene data show CDR1 as MGHDK and CDR2 as SYGVNS. This CDR3 has 15 residues. V shed 3 bases and J 7 bases; nucleotides not matched to a gene: 2. The CDR3 loop is CASSETSGGANEQFF. The CDR3, as DNA: TGTGCCAGCAGTGAGACTAGCGGGGGGGCGAATGAGCAGTTCTTC.

Only a few counts were recorded for this clonotype. The chain is built from TRBV4-1 and TRBJ2-1; 9 bases are a match to TRBD2. This CDR3 has 18 amino acids. Germline trimming cut 8 bases from V and 6 bases from J; bases unmatched to any gene: 20. Germline assignment: CDR1 MGHRA and CDR2 YSYEKL. The CDR3 coding sequence is TGCGCCAGCGAGAAAGGGCAAAGAGTAGCGGGAGTTGGCAATGAGCAGTTCTTC. Translating gives CASEKGQRVAGVGNEQFF.

This clonotype has at least ten counts. J is TRBJ1-6 and V is TRBV12-3 or TRBV12-4; D is perhaps TRBD1 (6 bases). With 5 bases removed from V and 10 bases from J, the gap between germline ends came to 18 bases. This CDR3 is built from 15 residues. CDR3 bases: TGTGCCAGCAGTCCACGAGTTAGGGGGAACTCACCCCTCCACTTT. Translation gives CASSPRVRGNSPLHF.

The rearrangement links TRBV15 to TRBJ2-7, with unresolved D. V lost 8 bases and J 6 bases, leaving 14 bases between the germline ends. CDR3 size: 12 residues. Per the germline V gene, CDR1 is LNHNV and CDR2 is YYDKDF (reference sequence). The CDR3 DNA reads TGTGCCACCGGCCCCCGGCGCGGCGAGCAGTACTTC. This encodes CATGPRRGEQYF.

The chain combines TRBV12-2 with TRBJ1-3; the tabulated D call, TRBD1, remains unverified against the DNA. TRBV12-2 is a documented pseudogene. The CDR3 covers 16 residues. The chain's CDR3 is CASRSRTGFACNTIYF. DNA of the CDR3: TGTGCAAGTCGCTCCCGGACAGGGTTCGCGTGCAACACCATATATTTT.

This clonotype has just a few counts. The chain joins TRBV20-1 to TRBJ1-3; 10 nucleotides line up with TRBD1. Germline lookup yields CDR1 DFQATT and CDR2 SNEGSKA (reference sequence). This CDR3 has 15 residues. CDR3 in amino acids: CGGSDRGSSGNTIYF. The DNA of the CDR3 is TGCGGTGGGTCGGACAGGGGGAGCTCTGGAAACACCATATATTTT.

This clonotype has at least ten counts. This chain uses TRBV24-1 with TRBJ2-2; 7 bases align to TRBD1. The CDR3 is 16 residues long. Germline trimming cut 3 bases from V and 3 bases from J; bases unmatched to any gene: 6. Germline CDR1 is KGHDR and CDR2 is SFDVKD. The CDR3 region is CATSDPRQGDTGELFF. The CDR3 nucleotides are TGTGCCACCAGTGATCCCCGACAGGGAGACACCGGGGAGCTGTTTTTT.

This clonotype has a handful of counts. CDR3 amino acids: CASSLLTVATEAFF. In DNA, the CDR3 is TGTGCCAGCAGCTTGCTTACGGTCGCGACTGAAGCTTTCTTT. This chain uses TRBV5-5 with TRBJ1-1; no firm D call. This CDR3 spans 14 amino acids. Trimming left V 1 base short and J 5 bases short, with 12 bases between. Germline loops: CDR1 SGHKS, CDR2 YYEKEE (reference sequence).

This clonotype showed up just a few times. The rearrangement uses TRBV28 and TRBJ2-7; the D gene is possibly TRBD1 (5 bases). The CDR3 is 15 amino acids. Germline V gene data show CDR1 as MDHEN and CDR2 as SYDVKM. V was pared by 6 bases and J by 0 bases, with 15 bases between. CDR3 in DNA: TGTGCCAGCAGAGAAGACGCAGGGTACTCCTACGAGCAGTACTTC. The encoded protein is CASREDAGYSYEQYF.